This T cell receptor (beta chain) originates from a study of blood T cell repertoires in COVID-19. Looking at the study overall: Researchers got acute and convalescent COVID-19 samples from the United States, Italy and Spain. Nucleic acid was either cDNA or gDNA, and it came from T cells, B-cell-depleted T cells, or PBMCs.

All enrollees were roughly 18 to 95 years old and from 25 or so US areas. As handled by the study authors: From reference gene primer amplification, estimates of nucleated cell counts were derived. Sequencing was performed with immunoSEQ multiplex PCR; in TCRdb, only in-frame clones are kept and a portion is missing. That table gives V, J and clone size, and the DNA gave D and trimming. The sample has about 220,000 clones, about 80% seen once; the top ten hold approximately 1.2%. The TCR sequence derives from a middle-aged woman with acute COVID-19. Input material: PBMCs or T cells enriched from blood (not recorded which).

The CDR3, as DNA: TGTGCCAGCAGCTTACTTTTCAGCGTGAGCTCCTACGAGCAGTACTTC. Its protein is CASSLLFSVSSYEQYF. The gene calls are TRBV7-8 and TRBJ2-7; D is unclear. Trimming took off 2 bases at V and 0 bases at J, with 14 bases between the two ends. Germline loops: CDR1 SGHVS, CDR2 FQNEAQ. This CDR3 contains 16 residues.